This entry lists 15 T cell receptor beta chains sequenced from one sample in a study of spatial heterogeneity in lung cancer. TCRdb redid the calling of the 5' RACE reads with MiXCR, one entry per CDR3 protein. The sample comprises about a thousand distinct CDR3 sequences, roughly 7.8% of which are singletons, and 25% to 30% rests with the top ten. Sample time point: sample taken at primary tumor resection. Sequenced here: normal lung tissue next to the tumor, sampled at surgery. All receptors derive from a male donor with early-stage non-small cell lung cancer.

In its sample, this clonotype is large. The V call is TRBV11-2, the J call TRBJ2-7; 10 bases match TRBD1. Per the germline V gene, CDR1 is SGHAT and CDR2 is FQNNGV. This CDR3 has 15 residues. With V trimmed by 5 bases and J by 3 bases, 7 bases remained unmatched. CDR3 sequence: CASSEGTGVGYEQYF. CDR3 nucleotides: TGTGCCAGCAGCGAAGGGACAGGGGTTGGCTACGAGCAGTACTTC.

J is TRBJ2-7 and V is TRBV29-1; 7 bases agree with TRBD1. The germline V gene has CDR1 SQVTM and CDR2 ANQGSEA. CDR3 length: 12 amino acids. V was pared by 4 bases and J by 3 bases, with 3 bases of the junction left unmatched. CDR3: CSVGQGNYEQYF. For the CDR3, the DNA is TGCAGCGTTGGACAGGGAAACTACGAGCAGTACTTC.

Sample share makes this clonotype medium-sized. V is TRBV6-5 and J is TRBJ2-3; 11 bases are shared with TRBD1. With V trimmed by 6 bases and J by 9 bases, 8 bases remained unmatched. The CDR3 contains 14 residues. Germline V lookup: CDR1 MNHEY, CDR2 SVGAGI. The CDR3 loop reads CASSRTGGEWTQYF. The CDR3 DNA reads as TGTGCCAGCAGCCGGACAGGGGGCGAGTGGACGCAGTATTTT.

Judged by abundance, this clonotype is medium-sized. The chain links TRBV6-2 or TRBV6-3 to TRBJ2-7; possible D gene TRBD1, 7 bases. Per germline, CDR1 MNHEY and CDR2 SVGEGT. There are 15 residues in the CDR3. Trimming removed 0 bases from V and 6 bases from J, with 15 bases in between. The CDR3 sequence is CASSYSYGQGGEQYF. The CDR3 nucleotides read TGTGCCAGCAGTTACTCGTACGGCCAGGGGGGCGAGCAGTACTTC.

In this sample, this clonotype is large. The genes are TRBV6-5 and TRBJ1-6, with TRBD1 as a possible D gene (6 bases). Per germline, CDR1 MNHEY and CDR2 SVGAGI. This CDR3 has 13 amino acids. Between the trimmed V and J ends, which lost 3 bases and 10 bases, there was a span of 10 bases. CDR3 protein: CASSYNRDSPLHF. The CDR3 DNA reads as TGTGCCAGCAGTTATAACAGGGACTCACCCCTCCACTTT.

This clonotype qualifies as medium-sized. The rearrangement uses TRBV30 and TRBJ1-3; D remains ambiguous. Per the germline V gene, CDR1 is GTSNPN and CDR2 is SVGIG (reference sequence). Trimming left V 8 bases short and J 4 bases short, with 12 bases between. This CDR3 has 12 amino acids. The CDR3 is CALKLSGNTIYF. In DNA, the CDR3 is TGTGCCCTCAAACTGTCGGGAAACACCATATATTTT. The full variable domain, completed using reference TRBV30 and TRBJ1-3, is SQTIHQWPATLVQPVGSPLSLECTVEGTSNPNLYWYRQAAGRGLQLLFYSVGIGQISSEVPQNLSASRPQDRQFILSSKKLLLSDSGFYLCALKLSGNTIYFGEGSWLTVV.

In its sample, this clonotype ranks as medium-sized. The V gene is TRBV7-8, the J gene TRBJ2-3, with a weak D call TRBD1 (5 bases). This CDR3 is 15 amino acids long. Germline CDR1 and CDR2: SGHVS and FQNEAQ. The ends were cut back, 8 bases at V and 3 bases at J, with 18 bases in the middle. DNA for the CDR3: TGTGCCAGCCAAGGAAAGGGGATACGGACAGATACGCAGTATTTT. It is translated as CASQGKGIRTDTQYF.

This clonotype was detected many times. Given a much more abundant clone one base away, this may be a read error. The rearrangement uses TRBV7-7 and TRBJ2-2, with a weak D call TRBD2 (5 bases). CDR1 and CDR2 (germline): SSHAT, FNYEAQ (reference sequence). The CDR3 has 13 amino acids. CDR3 protein: CASSPPEAGELFF. The CDR3 DNA follows: TGTGCTAGCAGCCCCCCGGAGGCCGGGGAGCTGTTTTTT.

In its sample, this clonotype is medium-sized. The rearrangement joins TRBV5-1 to TRBJ2-7; unclear D gene. Germline V gene sequence: CDR1 SGHRS, CDR2 YFSETQ. The CDR3 is 13 amino acids. V dropped 0 bases and J dropped 5 bases, with 9 bases sitting between them. The CDR3 loop reads CASSLAPLNEQYF. CDR3 DNA: TGCGCCAGCAGCTTGGCCCCCCTAAACGAGCAGTACTTC.

Regarding this clonotype: A junction end diverges from the germline sequence, so it may reflect a read error. The J gene is TRBJ2-3, the V gene TRBV25-1; 8 nucleotides match TRBD2. Germline values: CDR1 MGHDK, CDR2 SYGVNS. The CDR3 totals 15 residues. The CDR3 nucleotides read TGTGCCAACAGTGAGGCCAGCGGGAGCGTAGATACGCAGTATTTT. This gives the protein CANSEASGSVDTQYF.

Within the sample, this clonotype is large. The chain is built from TRBV10-3 and TRBJ2-3, with 9 bases matching TRBD1. The germline gives CDR1 ENHRY, CDR2 SYGVKD. J gave up 4 bases and V 1 base, and 3 bases lay outside the gene matches. CDR3 length: 15 amino acids. This CDR3 is CAISEWTGEADTQYF. In nucleotides, the CDR3 is TGTGCCATCAGTGAGTGGACAGGGGAGGCAGATACGCAGTATTTT.

This clonotype is large in the sample. The chain combines TRBV2 with TRBJ1-4; 8 nucleotides match TRBD1. The CDR3 is 15 residues long. Germline lookup yields CDR1 SNHLY and CDR2 FYNNEI. V was clipped by 4 bases and J by 3 bases; unmatched bases: 4. The CDR3 nucleotides are TGTGCCAGCAGTGGACAGGGGACGGCTAATGAAAAACTGTTTTTT. This sequence encodes CASSGQGTANEKLFF.

This clonotype is termed medium-sized. CDR3 sequence: CASRSGTNSNQPQHF. The CDR3 DNA follows: TGTGCCAGTAGATCGGGGACAAATAGCAATCAGCCCCAGCATTTT. The V call is TRBV19, the J call TRBJ1-5, with D maybe TRBD1 (6 bases). The CDR3 is 15 residues long. Trimming took 6 bases from V and 0 from J, leaving 12 bases between them. Germline V CDR1 and CDR2: LNHDA, SQIVND (reference sequence).

This clonotype is termed large. V is TRBV28 and J is TRBJ1-3; D is undetermined. Per germline, CDR1 MDHEN and CDR2 SYDVKM. The CDR3 has 18 residues. The germline V and J ends were trimmed by 3 bases and 0 bases, with 18 bases remaining between them. CDR3 in amino acids: CASSLGPGAGRSGNTIYF. In DNA form, the CDR3 reads TGTGCCAGCAGTTTGGGCCCGGGAGCGGGCCGCTCTGGAAACACCATATATTTT.

By frequency in the sample, this clonotype is medium-sized. The chain employs TRBV18 and TRBJ2-1; 7 nucleotides match TRBD1. CDR1 KGHSH and CDR2 LQKENI come from the germline V gene. With 5 bases clipped from V and 0 bases from J, the junction kept 4 bases outside the gene matches. The CDR3 is 15 amino acids. The CDR3 nucleotides read TGTGCCAGCTCATCAAACAGGGGCTCCTACAATGAGCAGTTCTTC. Protein: CASSSNRGSYNEQFF. The full variable domain, with the rest looked up from reference TRBV18 and TRBJ2-1, is NAGVMQNPRHLVRRRGQEARLRCSPMKGHSHVYWYRQLPEEGLKFMVYLQKENIIDESGMPKERFSAEFPKEGPSILRIQQVVRGDSAAYFCASSSNRGSYNEQFFGPGTRLTVL.